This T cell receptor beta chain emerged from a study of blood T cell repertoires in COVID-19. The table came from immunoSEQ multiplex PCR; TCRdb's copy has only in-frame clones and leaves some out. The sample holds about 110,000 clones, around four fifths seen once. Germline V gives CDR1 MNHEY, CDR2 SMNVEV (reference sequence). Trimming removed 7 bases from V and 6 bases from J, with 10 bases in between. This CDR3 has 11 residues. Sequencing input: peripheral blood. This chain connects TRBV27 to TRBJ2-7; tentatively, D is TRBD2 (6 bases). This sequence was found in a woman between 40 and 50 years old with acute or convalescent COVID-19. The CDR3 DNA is TGTGCCAGCACCAGCGGGTTCGAGCAGTACTTC. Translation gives CASTSGFEQYF.